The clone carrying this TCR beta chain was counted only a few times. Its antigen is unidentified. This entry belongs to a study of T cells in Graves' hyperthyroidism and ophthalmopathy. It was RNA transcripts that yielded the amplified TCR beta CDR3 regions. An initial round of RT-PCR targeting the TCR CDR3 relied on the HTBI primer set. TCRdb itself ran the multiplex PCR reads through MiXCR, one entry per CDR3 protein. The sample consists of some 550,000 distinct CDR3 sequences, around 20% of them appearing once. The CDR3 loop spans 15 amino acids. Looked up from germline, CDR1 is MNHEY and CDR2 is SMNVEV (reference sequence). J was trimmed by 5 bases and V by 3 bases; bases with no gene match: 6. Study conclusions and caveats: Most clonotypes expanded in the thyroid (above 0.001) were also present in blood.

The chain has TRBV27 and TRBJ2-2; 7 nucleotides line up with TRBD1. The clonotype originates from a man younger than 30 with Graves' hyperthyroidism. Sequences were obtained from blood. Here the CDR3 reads CASSFLGGRTGELFF. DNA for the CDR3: TGTGCCAGCAGTTTTCTAGGGGGCCGTACCGGGGAGCTGTTTTTT.